Each of the 4 T cell receptor beta chains below was sequenced from the same sample in a study of T cells in localized non-small cell lung cancer. Here immunoSEQ multiplex PCR was the method, and the copy in TCRdb shows in-frame clones only, minus some. The table includes 50,000 or so clones, roughly 80% detected once. The material sequenced was PBMCs, taken before any cancer treatment. The receptors here all came from a woman aged 40-69 years with stage II lung adenocarcinoma.

This clone was observed a few times. The V gene is TRBV11-1, the J gene TRBJ1-1, with TRBD1 matching over 8 bases. Germline V gene sequence: CDR1 SGHAT, CDR2 FQDESV (reference sequence). The CDR3 sequence is 13 residues long. The V segment lost 3 bases and the J segment 3 bases; nucleotides outside the gene matches: 0. For the CDR3, the DNA is TGTGCCAGCAGCTTGACAGGGGACACTGAAGCTTTCTTT. Translating it yields CASSLTGDTEAFF.

The V call is TRBV7-2, the J call TRBJ2-7; 7 bases agree with TRBD1. V shed 3 bases and J 7 bases; nucleotides not matched to a gene: 9. The length of the CDR3 is 14 residues. CDR1 is SGHTA, CDR2 FQGNSA, per germline. The CDR3 reads CASSFGTASWEQYF. In DNA form, the CDR3 reads TGTGCCAGCAGCTTCGGGACAGCCTCCTGGGAGCAGTACTTC. Full variable domain (outside the CDR3, taken from reference TRBV7-2 and TRBJ2-7): GAGVSQSPSNKVTEKGKDVELRCDPISGHTALYWYRQSLGQGLEFLIYFQGNSAPDKSGLPSDRFSAERTGGSVSTLTIQRTQQEDSAVYLCASSFGTASWEQYFGPGTRLTVT.

By sample fraction, this clone is large (0.1 to 1%). This chain links TRBV6-5 with TRBJ1-5; tentative D call: TRBD1 (5 bases). Trimming removed 6 bases from V and 4 bases from J, with 13 bases in between. Germline V gene data show CDR1 as MNHEY and CDR2 as SVGAGI. The CDR3 contains 14 residues. This chain's CDR3 is CASSPGHTNQPQHF. CDR3 coding DNA: TGTGCCAGCAGCCCCGGACATACAAATCAGCCCCAGCATTTT.

In its sample, this clone was seen once. The chain is built from TRBV27 and TRBJ2-2; 8 bases are a match to TRBD1. This CDR3 region has 15 residues. Germline CDR1 MNHEY, CDR2 SMNVEV (reference sequence). The V gene end was trimmed by 5 bases and the J gene end by 7 bases; junction bases not matched to a gene: 9. CDR3 nucleotides: TGTGCCAGCAGTCCGTTGGACAGGGCGGACGGGGAGCTGTTTTTT. Its protein is CASSPLDRADGELFF.